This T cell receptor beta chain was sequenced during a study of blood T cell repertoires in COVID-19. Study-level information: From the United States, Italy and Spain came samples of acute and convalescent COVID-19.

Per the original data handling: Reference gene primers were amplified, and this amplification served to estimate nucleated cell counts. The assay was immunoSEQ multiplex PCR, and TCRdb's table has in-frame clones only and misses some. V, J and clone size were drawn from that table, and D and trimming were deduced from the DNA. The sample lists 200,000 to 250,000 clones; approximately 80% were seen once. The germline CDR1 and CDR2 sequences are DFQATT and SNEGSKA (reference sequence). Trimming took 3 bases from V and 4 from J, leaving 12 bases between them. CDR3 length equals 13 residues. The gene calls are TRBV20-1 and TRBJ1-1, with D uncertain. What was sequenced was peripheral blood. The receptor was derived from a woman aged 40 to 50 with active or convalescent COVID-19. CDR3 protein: CSASLGRSTEAFF. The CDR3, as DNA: TGCAGTGCTAGTTTGGGGAGGAGCACTGAAGCTTTCTTT.